The T cell receptor beta chain under discussion was sequenced for a study of shared clonotypes between healthy human individuals. Germline loops: CDR1 SEHNR, CDR2 FQNEAQ (reference sequence). Trimming shortened V by 5 bases and J by 4 bases, and 7 bases separated the two germline ends. The CDR3 has 12 amino acids. Profiled with immunoSEQ multiplex PCR; TCRdb holds only in-frame clones, not every one. The sample records roughly 2.2 million clones, less than 95% being singletons. This TCR derives from a man aged 18-30 years in good health. Some clones in this sample may be carry-over from other donors' samples. The rearrangement uses TRBV7-9 and TRBJ2-3, with D uncertain. Sequencing was carried out using naive CD4+ T cells from PBMCs. The sample's subset: CD45RA+ positively selected. The CDR3 is CASSPESDTQYF. In nucleotides, the CDR3 is TGTGCCAGCAGCCCGGAGTCAGATACGCAGTATTTT.